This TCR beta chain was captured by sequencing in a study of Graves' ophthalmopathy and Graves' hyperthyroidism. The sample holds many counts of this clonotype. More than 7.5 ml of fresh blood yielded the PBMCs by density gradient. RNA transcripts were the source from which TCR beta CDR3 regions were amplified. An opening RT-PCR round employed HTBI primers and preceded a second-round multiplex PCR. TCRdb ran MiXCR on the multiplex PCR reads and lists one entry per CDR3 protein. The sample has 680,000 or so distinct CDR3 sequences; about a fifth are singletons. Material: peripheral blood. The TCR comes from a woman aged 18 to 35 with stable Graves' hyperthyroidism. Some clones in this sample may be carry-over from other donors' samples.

The CDR3 sequence: CAWSRDGLYGYTF. For the CDR3, the DNA is TGTGCCTGGAGTCGCGACGGCCTCTATGGCTACACCTTC. This sequence joins TRBV30 and TRBJ1-2; D is uncertain. The CDR3 is 13 residues long. Deletions cut 2 bases from V and 4 bases from J, with 11 bases between. The germline V gene encodes CDR1 GTSNPN and CDR2 SVGIG (reference sequence).